These T cell receptor beta chains were read from a single sample in a study of T cell responses to AZD1222 COVID-19 vaccine. Here immunoSEQ multiplex PCR was the method, and the copy in TCRdb shows in-frame clones only, minus some. The sample includes roughly 180,000 clones, more than 75% of them seen just once. The sequencing here drew on peripheral blood, taken on day 0 of MenACWY control vaccination. All receptors come from an adult in good health. CDR3s leave out the opening cysteine and the closing phenylalanine or tryptophan. The order of the fields is J gene, D gene, clone size, V gene, CDR3 protein. A D gene is named only where the DNA matches it firmly. Size tells how often a clone was seen (once, few, many) or the class of an expanded clone, and some rows leave it out.

TRBJ1-6,NA,NA,TRBV6-2/TRBV6-3,ASSYLRSSYNSPLH
TRBJ2-1,NA,NA,TRBV12-1,ASSHGLAGGPGDEQF
TRBJ1-1,NA,NA,TRBV21-1,ASSNGAF
TRBJ1-1,NA,NA,TRBV7-9,ASSLTGSPIWTEAF
TRBJ2-7,NA,NA,TRBV29-1,SVATGLNEQY
TRBJ2-7,TRBD2,NA,TRBV5-1,ARPSGGAFAEQY
TRBJ1-5,TRBD1,NA,TRBV28,ASSYRGRTQPQH
TRBJ2-2,NA,NA,TRBV4-2,ASSQVVPGELF
TRBJ2-7,NA,NA,TRBV18,ASSPRGGGSNEQY
TRBJ2-7,NA,NA,TRBV6-5,ASSYTGYEQY
TRBJ2-7,TRBD2,few,TRBV7-2,ASSWGSGSLYEQY
TRBJ2-5,NA,NA,TRBV30,AWFGGPETQY
TRBJ2-7,NA,once,TRBV7-2,ASSSTGGSYEQY
TRBJ1-1,NA,NA,TRBV7-9,ASSFTGSTEAF
TRBJ2-6,TRBD2,NA,TRBV9,ASSVEGGPLSGANVLT
TRBJ2-5,NA,NA,TRBV7-9,ASSLVLQETQY
TRBJ1-2,NA,NA,TRBV15,ATSRDSGADGYT
TRBJ2-5,NA,NA,TRBV9,ASSAQDGGETQY
TRBJ1-1,TRBD1,NA,TRBV15,ATSRDLAGGMAEAF
TRBJ1-2,NA,NA,TRBV24-1,ATSDSRTAYGYT
TRBJ2-7,TRBD1,few,TRBV28,ASRTGQGTGTYEQY
TRBJ1-5,NA,once,TRBV6-1,ASSEGGQFQPQH
TRBJ2-1,TRBD2,NA,TRBV5-1,ASFSGTSYNEQF
TRBJ1-5,TRBD1,NA,TRBV28,ASSLLDRADQPQH
TRBJ2-5,NA,NA,TRBV2,ASSRETQY
TRBJ2-7,NA,NA,TRBV7-9,ASTLVNDYEQY
TRBJ2-4,NA,once,TRBV7-9,ASSTSDYQLAKNIQY
TRBJ2-5,NA,NA,TRBV4-1,ASSQGGVRETQY
TRBJ2-3,TRBD2,NA,TRBV15,ATRAGGWSDTQY
TRBJ2-5,TRBD2,NA,TRBV5-5,ASSPPSGGAGTQY
TRBJ1-1,TRBD1,NA,TRBV6-5,ASSKGQGVGTEAF
TRBJ2-7,NA,NA,TRBV9,ASSVGQGGFYEQY
TRBJ1-2,NA,NA,TRBV10-3,AISEISGDGYT
TRBJ2-5,NA,NA,TRBV15,ATSRDKLAETQY
TRBJ1-2,TRBD1,NA,TRBV3-1/TRBV3-2,ASSQDRTGKSYGYT
TRBJ2-1,NA,NA,TRBV7-9,ASSFQGSSYNEQF
TRBJ2-1,NA,NA,TRBV5-1,ASSRSTPGNEQF
TRBJ1-5,TRBD1,NA,TRBV7-8,ASSFETGKSYSNQPQH
TRBJ2-3,NA,NA,TRBV13,ASSLGLDTQY
TRBJ2-3,NA,NA,TRBV7-3,ASSTGVRGTDTQY